These T cell receptor beta chains were read from a single sample in a study of blood T cell repertoires in COVID-19. TCRdb keeps only in-frame clones here, not all; method: immunoSEQ multiplex PCR. The sample has about 160,000 clones; more than 65% are singletons. Input material: PBMCs or T cells enriched from blood (not recorded which). The receptor source for this set is a woman aged 40-49 years with acute COVID-19. The CDR3 runs from the conserved cysteine through the conserved F or W. Fields, in order: clone size, V gene, J gene, D gene, CDR3 protein, CDR3 DNA. D genes are given only for firm matches. Some rows have no size entry. The others give once, few or many, or a class for an expanded clone.

size: few
V: TRBV30
J: TRBJ1-2
D: NA
CDR3: CAWTSGNYGYTF
DNA: TGTGCCTGGACATCAGGGAACTATGGCTACACCTTC

size: NA
V: TRBV5-1
J: TRBJ1-1
D: NA
CDR3: CASSPGLLIGTEAFF
DNA: TGCGCCAGCAGCCCAGGACTCCTAATAGGGACTGAAGCTTTCTTT

size: NA
V: TRBV5-1
J: TRBJ2-7
D: NA
CDR3: CASSPGGTEHYEQYF
DNA: TGCGCCAGCAGCCCCGGGGGAACCGAGCACTACGAGCAGTACTTC

size: NA
V: TRBV27
J: TRBJ2-3
D: TRBD2
CDR3: CASSHSSGISTDTQYF
DNA: TGTGCCAGCAGTCACTCTAGCGGGATAAGCACAGATACGCAGTATTTT

size: NA
V: TRBV13
J: TRBJ2-2
D: TRBD2
CDR3: CASSGPGTSGRAMAGELFF
DNA: TGTGCCAGCAGCGGCCCCGGGACTAGCGGGAGGGCTATGGCCGGGGAGCTGTTTTTT

size: NA
V: TRBV12-3/TRBV12-4
J: TRBJ2-5
D: NA
CDR3: CASTMAPGAQYF
DNA: TGTGCCAGCACCATGGCCCCAGGGGCCCAGTACTTC

size: few
V: TRBV9
J: TRBJ2-7
D: NA
CDR3: CASSAYRDFSYEQYF
DNA: TGTGCCAGCAGCGCCTACCGGGATTTCTCCTACGAGCAGTACTTC

size: NA
V: TRBV20-1
J: TRBJ2-1
D: TRBD2
CDR3: CSASPGLAGVEQFF
DNA: TGCAGTGCCAGTCCGGGACTAGCGGGAGTTGAGCAGTTCTTC

size: NA
V: TRBV28
J: TRBJ1-2
D: NA
CDR3: CASIAGGGNYGYTF
DNA: TGTGCCAGCATCGCGGGGGGCGGAAACTATGGCTACACCTTC

size: few
V: TRBV2
J: TRBJ2-2
D: NA
CDR3: CASRLTANTGELFF
DNA: TGTGCCAGCAGACTGACAGCGAACACCGGGGAGCTGTTTTTT

size: NA
V: TRBV27
J: TRBJ2-7
D: TRBD1
CDR3: CASSLRTGGNSAYEQYF
DNA: TGTGCCAGCAGTTTAAGGACAGGGGGAAATTCCGCCTACGAGCAGTACTTC

size: NA
V: TRBV7-6
J: TRBJ2-2
D: TRBD2
CDR3: CASSLALIAGPNTGELFF
DNA: TGTGCCAGCAGCTTAGCGCTTATAGCGGGCCCGAACACCGGGGAGCTGTTTTTT

size: NA
V: TRBV30
J: TRBJ2-5
D: NA
CDR3: CAWSGQRETQYF
DNA: TGTGCCTGGAGTGGGCAACGAGAGACCCAGTACTTC

size: NA
V: TRBV9
J: TRBJ2-1
D: TRBD2
CDR3: CASSVAPAGGNNEQFF
DNA: TGTGCCAGCAGCGTAGCCCCCGCGGGAGGGAACAATGAGCAGTTCTTC

size: NA
V: TRBV7-3
J: TRBJ2-3
D: TRBD2
CDR3: CASSLNGRAADTQYF
DNA: TGTGCCAGCAGCTTAAACGGGAGGGCGGCAGATACGCAGTATTTT

size: NA
V: TRBV18
J: TRBJ2-1
D: TRBD2
CDR3: CASSPLGTSRYNEQFF
DNA: TGTGCCAGCTCACCACTAGGGACTAGCAGATACAATGAGCAGTTCTTC

size: NA
V: TRBV30
J: TRBJ1-1
D: NA
CDR3: CAWSVDFREPEAFF
DNA: TGTGCCTGGAGTGTAGACTTCAGGGAACCTGAAGCTTTCTTT

size: NA
V: TRBV15
J: TRBJ1-2
D: NA
CDR3: CATSKGRGEGGYTF
DNA: TGTGCCACCAGCAAGGGTCGGGGGGAGGGAGGCTACACCTTC

size: NA
V: TRBV6-4
J: TRBJ2-1
D: NA
CDR3: CASSARGETNEQFF
DNA: TGTGCCAGCAGTGCCAGGGGGGAGACGAATGAGCAGTTCTTC

size: NA
V: TRBV6-1
J: TRBJ1-2
D: TRBD1
CDR3: CASSDNRDRGRSGYTF
DNA: TGTGCCAGCAGTGACAACCGGGACAGGGGGCGAAGTGGCTACACCTTC

size: NA
V: TRBV27
J: TRBJ1-2
D: TRBD1
CDR3: CASRDIRDRGYGYTF
DNA: TGTGCCAGCAGGGACATCCGGGACAGGGGTTATGGCTACACCTTC

size: NA
V: TRBV2
J: TRBJ2-7
D: NA
CDR3: CASSDPQGRREQYF
DNA: TGTGCCAGCAGTGACCCACAGGGTAGGAGAGAGCAGTACTTC